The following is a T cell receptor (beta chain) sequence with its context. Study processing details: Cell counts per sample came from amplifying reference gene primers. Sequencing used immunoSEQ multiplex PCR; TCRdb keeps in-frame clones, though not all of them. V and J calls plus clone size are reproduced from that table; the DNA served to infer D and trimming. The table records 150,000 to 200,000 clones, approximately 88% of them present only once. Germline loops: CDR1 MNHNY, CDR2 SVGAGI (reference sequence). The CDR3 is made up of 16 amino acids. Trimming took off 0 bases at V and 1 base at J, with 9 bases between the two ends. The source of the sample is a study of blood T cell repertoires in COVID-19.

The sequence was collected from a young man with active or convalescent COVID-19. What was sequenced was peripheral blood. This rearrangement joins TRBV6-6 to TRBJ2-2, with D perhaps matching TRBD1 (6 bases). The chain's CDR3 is CASSYSGGGNTGELFF. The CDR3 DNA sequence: TGTGCCAGCAGTTACTCTGGGGGCGGGAACACCGGGGAGCTGTTTTTT.